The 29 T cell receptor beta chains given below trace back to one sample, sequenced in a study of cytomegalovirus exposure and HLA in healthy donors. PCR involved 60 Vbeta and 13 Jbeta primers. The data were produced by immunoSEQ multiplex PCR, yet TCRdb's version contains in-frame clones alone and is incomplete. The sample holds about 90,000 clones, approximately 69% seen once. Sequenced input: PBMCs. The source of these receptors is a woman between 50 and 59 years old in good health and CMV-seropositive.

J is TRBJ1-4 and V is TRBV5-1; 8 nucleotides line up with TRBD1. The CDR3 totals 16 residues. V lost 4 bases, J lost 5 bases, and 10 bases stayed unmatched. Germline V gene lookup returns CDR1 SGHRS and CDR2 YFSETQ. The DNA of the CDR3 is TGCGCCAGCAGCAACCAGGGGGCTCCACCGAATGAAAAACTGTTTTTT. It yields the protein CASSNQGAPPNEKLFF.

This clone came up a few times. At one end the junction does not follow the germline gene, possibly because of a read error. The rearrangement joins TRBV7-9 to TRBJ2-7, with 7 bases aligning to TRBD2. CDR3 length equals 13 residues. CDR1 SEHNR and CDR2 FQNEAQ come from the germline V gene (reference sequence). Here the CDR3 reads CSSSLLAVYEQYF. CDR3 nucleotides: TGTTCCAGCAGTCTCCTAGCGGTATACGAGCAGTACTTC.

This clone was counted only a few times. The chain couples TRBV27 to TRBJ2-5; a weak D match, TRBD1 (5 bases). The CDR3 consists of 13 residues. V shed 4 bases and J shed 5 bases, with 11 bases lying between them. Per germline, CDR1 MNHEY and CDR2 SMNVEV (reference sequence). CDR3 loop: CASSSSRVETQYF. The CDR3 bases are TGTGCCAGCAGTTCCTCCAGGGTCGAGACCCAGTACTTC.

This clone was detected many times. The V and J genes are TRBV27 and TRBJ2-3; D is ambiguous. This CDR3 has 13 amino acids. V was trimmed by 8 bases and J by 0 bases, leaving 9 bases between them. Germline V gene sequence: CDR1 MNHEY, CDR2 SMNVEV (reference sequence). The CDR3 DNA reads TGTGCCAGCGTGGCAGTTAGCACAGATACGCAGTATTTT. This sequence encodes CASVAVSTDTQYF.

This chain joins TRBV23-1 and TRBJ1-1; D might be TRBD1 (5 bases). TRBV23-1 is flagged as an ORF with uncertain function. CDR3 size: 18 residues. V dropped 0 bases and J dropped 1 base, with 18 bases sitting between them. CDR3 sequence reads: CASSQSRQGDAKNTEAFF. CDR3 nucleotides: TGCGCCAGCAGTCAATCGAGGCAGGGTGACGCCAAGAACACTGAAGCTTTCTTT.

The CDR3, as DNA: TGCGCCAGCAGCTTGGGAGAAAAAGAGACCCAGTACTTC. Protein product: CASSLGEKETQYF. The gene calls are TRBV5-1 and TRBJ2-5; D unclear. Germline CDR1 is SGHRS and CDR2 is YFSETQ. The CDR3 runs to 13 residues. With 0 bases removed from V and 3 bases from J, the gap between germline ends came to 6 bases.

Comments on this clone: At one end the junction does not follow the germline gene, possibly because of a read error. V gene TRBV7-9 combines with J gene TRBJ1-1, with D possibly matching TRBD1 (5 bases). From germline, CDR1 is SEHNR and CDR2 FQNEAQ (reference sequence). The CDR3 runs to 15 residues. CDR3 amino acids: CSSSLARGGRTEAFF. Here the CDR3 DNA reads TGTTCCAGCAGCTTAGCGCGGGGGGGTCGCACTGAAGCTTTCTTT.

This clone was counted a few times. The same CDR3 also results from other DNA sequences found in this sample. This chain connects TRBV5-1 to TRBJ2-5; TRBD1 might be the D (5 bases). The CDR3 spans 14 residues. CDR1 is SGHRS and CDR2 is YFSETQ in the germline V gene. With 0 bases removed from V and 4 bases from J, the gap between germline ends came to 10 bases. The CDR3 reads CASSLAGQGETQYF. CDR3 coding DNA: TGCGCCAGCAGCTTGGCCGGGCAGGGAGAGACCCAGTACTTC.

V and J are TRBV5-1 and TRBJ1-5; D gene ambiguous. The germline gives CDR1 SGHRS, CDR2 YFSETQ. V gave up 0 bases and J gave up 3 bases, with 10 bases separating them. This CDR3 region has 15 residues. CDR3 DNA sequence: TGCGCCAGCAGCTTGGGTACGGGTCCCAATCAGCCCCAGCATTTT. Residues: CASSLGTGPNQPQHF.

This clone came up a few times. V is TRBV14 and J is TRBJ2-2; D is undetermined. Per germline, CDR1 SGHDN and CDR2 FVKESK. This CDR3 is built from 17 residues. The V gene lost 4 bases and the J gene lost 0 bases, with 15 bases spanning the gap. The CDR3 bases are TGTGCCAGCAGCCCCCACCCAGATTCCCCGAACACCGGGGAGCTGTTTTTT. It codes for CASSPHPDSPNTGELFF.

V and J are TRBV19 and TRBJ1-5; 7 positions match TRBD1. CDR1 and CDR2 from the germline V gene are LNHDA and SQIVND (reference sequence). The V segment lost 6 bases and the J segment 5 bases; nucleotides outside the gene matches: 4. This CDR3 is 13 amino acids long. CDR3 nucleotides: TGTGCCAGTAGCGGGGACAGAGATCAGCCCCAGCATTTT. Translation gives CASSGDRDQPQHF.

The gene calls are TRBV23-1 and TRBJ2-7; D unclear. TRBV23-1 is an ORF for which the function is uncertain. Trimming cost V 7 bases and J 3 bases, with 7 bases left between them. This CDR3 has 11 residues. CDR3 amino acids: CASTPNYEQYF. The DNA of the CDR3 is TGCGCCAGCACCCCAAACTACGAGCAGTACTTC.

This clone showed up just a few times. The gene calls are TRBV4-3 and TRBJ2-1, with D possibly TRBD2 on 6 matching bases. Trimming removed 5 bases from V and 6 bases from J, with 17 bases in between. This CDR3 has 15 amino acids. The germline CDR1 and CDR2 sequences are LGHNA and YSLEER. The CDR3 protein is CASSWPGLHRNEQFF. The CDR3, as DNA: TGCGCCAGCAGCTGGCCGGGACTCCATCGCAATGAGCAGTTCTTC.

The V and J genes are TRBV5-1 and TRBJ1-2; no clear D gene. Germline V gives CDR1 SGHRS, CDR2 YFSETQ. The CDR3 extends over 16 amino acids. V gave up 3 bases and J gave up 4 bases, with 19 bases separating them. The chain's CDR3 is CASSSSLSRSTYGYTF. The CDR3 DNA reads TGCGCCAGCAGCTCCTCCCTGAGTAGGAGCACCTATGGCTACACCTTC.

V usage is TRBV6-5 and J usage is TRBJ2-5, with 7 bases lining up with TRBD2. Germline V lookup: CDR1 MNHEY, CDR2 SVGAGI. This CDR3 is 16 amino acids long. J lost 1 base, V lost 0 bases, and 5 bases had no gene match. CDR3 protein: CASSYSPRTSQETQYF. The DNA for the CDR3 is TGTGCCAGCAGTTACTCCCCACGGACTAGCCAAGAGACCCAGTACTTC.

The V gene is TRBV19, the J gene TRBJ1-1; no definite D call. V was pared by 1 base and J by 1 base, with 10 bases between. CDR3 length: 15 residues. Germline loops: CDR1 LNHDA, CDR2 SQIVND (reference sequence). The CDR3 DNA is TGTGCCAGTAGTATAGTTGCAGGAGGGAACACTGAAGCTTTCTTT. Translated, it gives CASSIVAGGNTEAFF.

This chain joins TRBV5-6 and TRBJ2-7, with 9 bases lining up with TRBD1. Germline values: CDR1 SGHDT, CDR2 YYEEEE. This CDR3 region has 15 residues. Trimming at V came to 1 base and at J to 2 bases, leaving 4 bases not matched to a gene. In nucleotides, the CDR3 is TGTGCCAGCAGCTTGATGGGACAGGGAACCTACGAGCAGTACTTC. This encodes CASSLMGQGTYEQYF.

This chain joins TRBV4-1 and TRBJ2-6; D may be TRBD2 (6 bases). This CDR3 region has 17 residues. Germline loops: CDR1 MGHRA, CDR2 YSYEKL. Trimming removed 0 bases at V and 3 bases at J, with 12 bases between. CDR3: CASSQDPLANGANVLTF. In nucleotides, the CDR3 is TGCGCCAGCAGCCAAGACCCCCTAGCGAATGGGGCCAACGTCCTGACTTTC.

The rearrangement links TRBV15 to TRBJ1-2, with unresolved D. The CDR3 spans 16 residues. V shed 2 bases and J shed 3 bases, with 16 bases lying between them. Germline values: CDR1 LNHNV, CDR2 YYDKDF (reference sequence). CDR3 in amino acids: CATSRPDRGRYYGYTF. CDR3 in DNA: TGTGCCACCAGCAGACCAGACCGGGGTCGCTACTATGGCTACACCTTC.

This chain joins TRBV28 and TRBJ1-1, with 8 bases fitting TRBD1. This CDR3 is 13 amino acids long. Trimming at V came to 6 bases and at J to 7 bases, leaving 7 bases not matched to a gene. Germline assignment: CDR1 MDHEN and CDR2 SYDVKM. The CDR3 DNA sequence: TGTGCCAGCAGCACCAGGGGGCAAGGTGAAGCTTTCTTT. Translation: CASSTRGQGEAFF.

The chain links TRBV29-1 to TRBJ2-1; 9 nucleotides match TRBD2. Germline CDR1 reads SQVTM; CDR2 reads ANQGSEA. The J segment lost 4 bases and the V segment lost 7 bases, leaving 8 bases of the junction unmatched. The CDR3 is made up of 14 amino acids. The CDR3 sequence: CSGKTAGGYNEQFF. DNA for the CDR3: TGCAGCGGCAAAACCGCGGGGGGGTACAATGAGCAGTTCTTC.

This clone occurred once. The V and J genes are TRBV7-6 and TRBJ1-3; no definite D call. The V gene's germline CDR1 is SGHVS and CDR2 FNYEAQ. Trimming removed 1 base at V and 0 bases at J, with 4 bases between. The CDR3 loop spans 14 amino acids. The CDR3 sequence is CASSLGLSGNTIYF. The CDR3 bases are TGTGCCAGCAGCTTAGGGCTCTCTGGAAACACCATATATTTT. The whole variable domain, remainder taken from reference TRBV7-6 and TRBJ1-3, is GAGVSQSPRYKVTKRGQDVALRCDPISGHVSLYWYRQALGQGPEFLTYFNYEAQQDKSGLPNDRFSAERPEGSISTLTIQRTEQRDSAMYRCASSLGLSGNTIYFGEGSWLTVV.

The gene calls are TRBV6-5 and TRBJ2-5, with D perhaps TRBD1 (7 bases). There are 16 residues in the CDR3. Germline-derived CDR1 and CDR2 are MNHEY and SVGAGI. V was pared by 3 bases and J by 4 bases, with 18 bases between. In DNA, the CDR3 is TGTGCCAGCAGTTATAGCGGACAGGTGGTTGGAGAGACCCAGTACTTC. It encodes CASSYSGQVVGETQYF.

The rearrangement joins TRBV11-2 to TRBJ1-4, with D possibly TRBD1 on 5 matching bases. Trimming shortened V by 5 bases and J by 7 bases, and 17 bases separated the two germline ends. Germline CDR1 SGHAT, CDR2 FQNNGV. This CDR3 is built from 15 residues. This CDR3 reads CASSAGTAGSEKLFF. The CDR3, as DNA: TGTGCCAGCAGCGCCGGGACTGCGGGTAGTGAAAAACTGTTTTTT.

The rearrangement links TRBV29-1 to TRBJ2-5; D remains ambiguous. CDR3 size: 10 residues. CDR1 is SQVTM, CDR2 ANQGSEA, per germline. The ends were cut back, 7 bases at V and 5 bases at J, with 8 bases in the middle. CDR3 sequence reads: CSGLLETQYF. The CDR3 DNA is TGCAGCGGTCTTCTGGAGACCCAGTACTTC.

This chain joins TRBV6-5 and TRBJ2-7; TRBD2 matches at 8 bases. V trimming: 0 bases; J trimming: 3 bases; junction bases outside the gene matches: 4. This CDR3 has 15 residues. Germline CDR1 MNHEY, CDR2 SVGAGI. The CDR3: CASSYSGTSNYEQYF. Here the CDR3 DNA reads TGTGCCAGCAGTTACTCGGGGACTAGTAACTACGAGCAGTACTTC.

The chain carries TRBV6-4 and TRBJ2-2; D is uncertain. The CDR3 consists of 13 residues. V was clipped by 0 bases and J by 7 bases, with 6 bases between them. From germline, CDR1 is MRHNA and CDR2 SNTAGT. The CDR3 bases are TGTGCCAGCAGTGACTCGGAGAGCGGGGAGCTGTTTTTT. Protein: CASSDSESGELFF.

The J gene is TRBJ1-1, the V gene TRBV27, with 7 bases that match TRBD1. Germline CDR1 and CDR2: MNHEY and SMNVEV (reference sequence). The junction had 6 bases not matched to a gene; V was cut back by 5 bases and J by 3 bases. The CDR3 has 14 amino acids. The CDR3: CASSPGQTYTEAFF. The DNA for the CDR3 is TGTGCCAGCAGTCCGGGACAGACCTACACTGAAGCTTTCTTT.

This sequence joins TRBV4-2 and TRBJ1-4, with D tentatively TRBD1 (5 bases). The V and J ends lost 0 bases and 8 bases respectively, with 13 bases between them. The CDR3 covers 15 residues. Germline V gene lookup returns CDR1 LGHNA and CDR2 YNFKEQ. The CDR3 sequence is CASSQDGGVWEKLFF. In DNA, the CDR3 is TGTGCCAGCAGCCAAGATGGAGGGGTATGGGAAAAACTGTTTTTT.